These 5 T cell receptor beta chains share one sample of origin, sequenced in a study of blood T cell repertoires in COVID-19. Sequencing used immunoSEQ multiplex PCR; TCRdb keeps in-frame clones, though not all of them. Among tens of thousands of clones listed, roughly 90% were seen once. The sample consisted of peripheral blood. These TCRs come from a man aged 50 or older with acute or convalescent COVID-19.

The V gene is TRBV11-2, the J gene TRBJ2-4; D possibly corresponds to TRBD1 (6 bases). V lost 2 bases, J lost 0 bases, and 11 bases lay in between. The CDR3 is made up of 16 amino acids. The germline V gene encodes CDR1 SGHAT and CDR2 FQNNGV. CDR3 sequence: CASSLRQEIAKNIQYF. CDR3 DNA: TGTGCCAGCAGCTTAAGACAGGAGATAGCCAAAAACATTCAGTACTTC.

This clone was counted a single time. DNA of the CDR3: TGTGCCAGCAGCTTAAGGGGAGGGTCAAGTGGGGAGACCCAGTACTTC. Protein product: CASSLRGGSSGETQYF. This chain uses TRBV7-6 with TRBJ2-5; TRBD2 aligns across 7 bases. J was trimmed by 5 bases and V by 2 bases; bases with no gene match: 11. This CDR3 is 16 amino acids long. Looked up from germline, CDR1 is SGHVS and CDR2 is FNYEAQ.

The rearrangement links TRBV28 to TRBJ2-7, with D possibly matching TRBD1 (5 bases). The CDR3 runs to 14 residues. Germline V gene lookup returns CDR1 MDHEN and CDR2 SYDVKM. V was cut by 5 bases and J by 6 bases, with 17 bases left in between. CDR3 nucleotide sequence: TGTGCCAGCAGTCCTAGGAGTCTTAGGGGCGAGCAGTACTTC. Its protein is CASSPRSLRGEQYF.

This rearrangement joins TRBV19 to TRBJ1-4; D is perhaps TRBD1 (6 bases). The CDR3 is 15 amino acids. The germline V gene has CDR1 LNHDA and CDR2 SQIVND (reference sequence). The V and J ends lost 5 bases and 3 bases respectively, with 13 bases between them. This CDR3 is CASSLIRGSNEKLFF. The CDR3 nucleotides are TGTGCCAGTAGTCTCATCAGGGGATCTAATGAAAAACTGTTTTTT.

The chain combines TRBV7-3 with TRBJ2-6; no clear D. The CDR3 covers 15 residues. Germline V lookup: CDR1 SGHTA, CDR2 FQGTGA. Trimming shortened V by 1 base and J by 3 bases, and 7 bases separated the two germline ends. The CDR3 DNA is TGTGCCAGCAGCTTAATGAGTGGTGGGGCCAACGTCCTGACTTTC. The encoded protein is CASSLMSGGANVLTF.